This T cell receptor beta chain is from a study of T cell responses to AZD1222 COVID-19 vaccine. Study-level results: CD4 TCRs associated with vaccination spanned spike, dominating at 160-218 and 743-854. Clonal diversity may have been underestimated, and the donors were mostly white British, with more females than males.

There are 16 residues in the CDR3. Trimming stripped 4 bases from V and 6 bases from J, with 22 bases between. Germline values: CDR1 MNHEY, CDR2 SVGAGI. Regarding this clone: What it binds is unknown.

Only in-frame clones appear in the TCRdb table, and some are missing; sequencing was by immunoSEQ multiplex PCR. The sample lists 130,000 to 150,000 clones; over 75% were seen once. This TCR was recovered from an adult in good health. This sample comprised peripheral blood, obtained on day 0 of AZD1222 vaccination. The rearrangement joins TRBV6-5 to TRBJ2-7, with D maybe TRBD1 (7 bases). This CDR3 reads CASSSGGYGSHREQYF. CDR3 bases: TGTGCCAGCAGTTCAGGGGGGTACGGGAGCCATCGCGAGCAGTACTTC.